This T cell receptor beta chain stems from a study of radiotherapy plus CTLA-4 blockade in lung cancer. In this sample, this clone turned up once. Profiled with immunoSEQ multiplex PCR; TCRdb holds only in-frame clones, not every one. The sample gives approximately 28,000 clones, roughly four fifths of which show up once; approximately 7.7% is in the top ten. The V and J ends lost 5 bases and 2 bases respectively, with 13 bases between them. CDR1 and CDR2 from the germline V gene are SGHRS and YFSETQ. This CDR3 has 14 amino acids. The rearrangement joins TRBV5-1 to TRBJ1-1; the D gene is possibly TRBD1 (6 bases). This receptor was taken from a human donor with non-small cell lung cancer who had stable disease on radiotherapy plus ipilimumab. The sequenced sample was peripheral blood, obtained from a patient treated with radiotherapy plus ipilimumab. In DNA form, the CDR3 reads TGCGCCAGCAGTTTCGGACAGTCCAACACTGAAGCTTTCTTT. Translation: CASSFGQSNTEAFF.